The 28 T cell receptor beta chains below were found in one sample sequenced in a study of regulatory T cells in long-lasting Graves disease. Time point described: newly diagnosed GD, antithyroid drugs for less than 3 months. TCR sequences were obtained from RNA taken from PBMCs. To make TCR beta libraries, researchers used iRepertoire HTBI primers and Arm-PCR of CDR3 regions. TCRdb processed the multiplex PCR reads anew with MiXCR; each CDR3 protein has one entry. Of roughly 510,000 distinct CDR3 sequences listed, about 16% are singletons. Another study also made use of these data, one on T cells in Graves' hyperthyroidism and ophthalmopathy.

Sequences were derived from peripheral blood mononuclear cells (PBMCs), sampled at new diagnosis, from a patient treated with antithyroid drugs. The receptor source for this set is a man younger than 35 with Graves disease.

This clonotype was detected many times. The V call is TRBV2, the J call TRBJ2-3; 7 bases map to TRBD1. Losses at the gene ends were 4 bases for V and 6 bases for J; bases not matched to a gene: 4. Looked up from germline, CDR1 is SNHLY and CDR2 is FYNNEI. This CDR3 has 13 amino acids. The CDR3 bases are TGTGCCAGCAGTGTAGGGGGCTTGGATACGCAGTATTTT. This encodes CASSVGGLDTQYF.

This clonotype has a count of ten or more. CDR3 bases: TGCAGTGCCGTCCCGGGGACAGGGACCTACGAGCAGTACTTC. It encodes CSAVPGTGTYEQYF. V is TRBV20-1 and J is TRBJ2-7, with 9 bases lining up with TRBD1. Germline V gene data show CDR1 as DFQATT and CDR2 as SNEGSKA (reference sequence). V shed 6 bases, J shed 2 bases, and the junction held 8 bases outside the gene matches. The CDR3 sequence is 14 residues long.

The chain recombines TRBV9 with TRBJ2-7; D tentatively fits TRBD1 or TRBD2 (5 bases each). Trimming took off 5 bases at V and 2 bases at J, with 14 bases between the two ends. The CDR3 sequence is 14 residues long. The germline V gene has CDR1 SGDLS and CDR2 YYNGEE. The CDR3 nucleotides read TGTGCCAGCAGTAGCGACAGAGTCCCCTACGAGCAGTACTTC. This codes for CASSSDRVPYEQYF. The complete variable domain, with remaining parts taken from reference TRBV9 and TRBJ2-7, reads DSGVTQTPKHLITATGQRVTLRCSPRSGDLSVYWYQQSLDQGLQFLIQYYNGEERAKGNILERFSAQQFPDLHSELNLSSLELGDSALYFCASSSDRVPYEQYFGPGTRLTVT.

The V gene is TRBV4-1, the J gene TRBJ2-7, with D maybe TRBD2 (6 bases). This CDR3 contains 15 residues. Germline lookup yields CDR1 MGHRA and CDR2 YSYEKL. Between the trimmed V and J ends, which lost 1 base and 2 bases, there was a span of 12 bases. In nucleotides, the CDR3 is TGCGCCAGCAGCCAAGGGGGGACTTTCACCTACGAGCAGTACTTC. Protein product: CASSQGGTFTYEQYF.

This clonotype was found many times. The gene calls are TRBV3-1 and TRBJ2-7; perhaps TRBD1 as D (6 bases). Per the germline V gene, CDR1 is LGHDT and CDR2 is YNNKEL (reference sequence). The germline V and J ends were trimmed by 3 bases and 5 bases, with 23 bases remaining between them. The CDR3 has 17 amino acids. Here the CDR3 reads CASSQEGGFIFNDEQYF. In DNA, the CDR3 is TGTGCCAGCAGCCAGGAAGGGGGATTTATCTTTAATGACGAGCAGTACTTC.

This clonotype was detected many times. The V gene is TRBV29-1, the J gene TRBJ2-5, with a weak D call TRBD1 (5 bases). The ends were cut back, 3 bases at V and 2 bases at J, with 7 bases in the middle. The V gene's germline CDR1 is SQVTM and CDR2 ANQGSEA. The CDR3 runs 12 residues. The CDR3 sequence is CSVEGPQETQYF. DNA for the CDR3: TGCAGCGTTGAGGGGCCTCAAGAGACCCAGTACTTC. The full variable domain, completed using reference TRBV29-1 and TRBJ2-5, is SAVISQKPSRDICQRGTSLTIQCQVDSQVTMMFWYRQQPGQSLTLIATANQGSEATYESGFVIDKFPISRPNLTFSTLTVSNMSPEDSSIYLCSVEGPQETQYFGPGTRLLVL.

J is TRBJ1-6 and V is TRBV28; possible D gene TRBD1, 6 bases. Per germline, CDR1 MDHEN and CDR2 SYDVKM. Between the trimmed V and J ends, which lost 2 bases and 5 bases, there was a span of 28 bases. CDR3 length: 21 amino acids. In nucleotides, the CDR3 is TGTGCCAGCAGTTTAGTGGGGGCCCCCTCCTCCTACAGGGTAGATAATTCACCCCTCCACTTT. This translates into CASSLVGAPSSYRVDNSPLHF. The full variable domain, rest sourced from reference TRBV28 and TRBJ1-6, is DVKVTQSSRYLVKRTGEKVFLECVQDMDHENMFWYRQDPGLGLRLIYFSYDVKMKEKGDIPEGYSVSREKKERFSLILESASTNQTSMYLCASSLVGAPSSYRVDNSPLHFGNGTRLTVT.

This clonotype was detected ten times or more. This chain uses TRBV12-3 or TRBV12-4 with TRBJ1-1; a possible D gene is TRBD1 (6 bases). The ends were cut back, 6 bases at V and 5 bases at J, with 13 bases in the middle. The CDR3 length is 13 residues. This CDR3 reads CASSGQTLTEAFF. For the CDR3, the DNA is TGTGCCAGCAGCGGACAGACCCTAACTGAAGCTTTCTTT.

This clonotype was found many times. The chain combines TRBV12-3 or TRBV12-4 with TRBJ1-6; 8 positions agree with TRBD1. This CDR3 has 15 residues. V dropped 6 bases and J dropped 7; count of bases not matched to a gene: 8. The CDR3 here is CASSQGAGSNSPLHF. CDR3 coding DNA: TGTGCCAGCAGCCAGGGGGCAGGCAGCAATTCACCCCTCCACTTT.

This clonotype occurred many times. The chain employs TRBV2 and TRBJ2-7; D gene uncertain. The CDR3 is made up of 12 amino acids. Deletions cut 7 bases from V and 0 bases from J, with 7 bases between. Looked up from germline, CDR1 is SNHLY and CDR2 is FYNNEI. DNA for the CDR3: TGTGCCAGCACCGGGTTCTCCTACGAGCAGTACTTC. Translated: CASTGFSYEQYF.

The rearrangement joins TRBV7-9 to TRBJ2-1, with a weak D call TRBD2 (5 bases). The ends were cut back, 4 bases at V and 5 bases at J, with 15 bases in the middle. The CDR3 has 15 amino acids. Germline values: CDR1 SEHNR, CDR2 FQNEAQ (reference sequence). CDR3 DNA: TGTGCCAGCAGCTACCCCCCGGGATTAAACAATGAGCAGTTCTTC. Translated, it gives CASSYPPGLNNEQFF.

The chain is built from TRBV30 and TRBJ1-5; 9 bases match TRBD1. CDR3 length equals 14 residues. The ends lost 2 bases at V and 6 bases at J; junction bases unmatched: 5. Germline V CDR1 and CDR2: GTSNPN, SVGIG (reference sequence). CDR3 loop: CAWSSIQGAQPQHF. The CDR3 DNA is TGTGCCTGGAGTTCCATACAGGGGGCTCAGCCCCAGCATTTT.

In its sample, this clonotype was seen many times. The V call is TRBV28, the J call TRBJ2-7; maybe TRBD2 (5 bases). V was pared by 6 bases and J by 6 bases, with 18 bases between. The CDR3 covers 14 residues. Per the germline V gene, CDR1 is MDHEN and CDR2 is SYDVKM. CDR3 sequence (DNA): TGTGCCAGCAGCTCTCCCGGCGGGTCGCTCGAGCAGTACTTC. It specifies CASSSPGGSLEQYF.

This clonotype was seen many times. The CDR3 DNA is TGTGCCAGCAGTTTGGGGGATATGGGTCCAAAACTGTTTTTT. It encodes CASSLGDMGPKLFF. The chain has TRBV12-3 or TRBV12-4 and TRBJ1-4, with a tentative D call TRBD1 (5 bases). This CDR3 has 14 amino acids. Between the trimmed V and J ends, which lost 3 bases and 10 bases, there was a span of 15 bases.

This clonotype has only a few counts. CDR3 residues: CASSADRGRGSGANVLTF. For the CDR3, the DNA is TGTGCCAGCAGCGCCGACAGGGGGCGCGGCTCTGGGGCCAACGTCCTGACTTTC. The V and J genes are TRBV7-9 and TRBJ2-6, with 10 bases that match TRBD1. This CDR3 is built from 18 residues. Germline CDR1 reads SEHNR; CDR2 reads FQNEAQ (reference sequence). Trimming cost V 5 bases and J 0 bases; bases outside gene matches: 7.

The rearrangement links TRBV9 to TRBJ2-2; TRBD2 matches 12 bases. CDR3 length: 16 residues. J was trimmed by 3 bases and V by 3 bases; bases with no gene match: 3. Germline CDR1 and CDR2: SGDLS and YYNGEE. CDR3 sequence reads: CASSASGRAHTGELFF. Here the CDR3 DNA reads TGTGCCAGCAGCGCTAGCGGGAGGGCTCACACCGGGGAGCTGTTTTTT.

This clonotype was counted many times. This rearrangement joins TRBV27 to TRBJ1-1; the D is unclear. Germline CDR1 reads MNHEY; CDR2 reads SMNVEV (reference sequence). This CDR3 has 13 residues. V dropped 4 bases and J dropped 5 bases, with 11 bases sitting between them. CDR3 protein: CASSSRFRTEAFF. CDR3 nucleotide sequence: TGTGCCAGCAGTTCCCGTTTTCGGACTGAAGCTTTCTTT.

CDR3 protein: CASTPSPRNEQFF. The CDR3 bases are TGTGCCAGTACCCCTTCGCCACGCAATGAGCAGTTCTTC. V is TRBV19 and J is TRBJ2-1; D gene unclear. Deletions cut 7 bases from V and 6 bases from J, with 13 bases between. The germline V gene encodes CDR1 LNHDA and CDR2 SQIVND (reference sequence). This CDR3 contains 13 residues.

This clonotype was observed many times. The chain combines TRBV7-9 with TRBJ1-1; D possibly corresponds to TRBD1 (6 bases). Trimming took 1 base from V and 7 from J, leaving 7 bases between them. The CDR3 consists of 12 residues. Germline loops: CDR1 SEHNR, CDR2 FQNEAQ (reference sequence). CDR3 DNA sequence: TGTGCCAGCAGCTTAGACAGGGATGAAGCTTTCTTT. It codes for CASSLDRDEAFF.

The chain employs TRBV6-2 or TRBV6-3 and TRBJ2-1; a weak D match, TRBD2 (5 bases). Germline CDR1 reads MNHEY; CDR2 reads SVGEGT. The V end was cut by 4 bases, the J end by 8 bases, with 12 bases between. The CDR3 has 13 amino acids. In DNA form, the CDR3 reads TGTGCCAGCAGTTCTCATGCGCGGGATGAGCAGTTCTTC. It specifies CASSSHARDEQFF.

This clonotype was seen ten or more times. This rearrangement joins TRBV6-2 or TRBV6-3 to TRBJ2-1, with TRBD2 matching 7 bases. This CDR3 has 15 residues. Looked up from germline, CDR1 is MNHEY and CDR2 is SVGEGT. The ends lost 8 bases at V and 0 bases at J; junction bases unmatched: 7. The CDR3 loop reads CASLSSGSSYNEQFF. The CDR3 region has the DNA TGTGCCAGCTTATCTAGCGGAAGCTCCTACAATGAGCAGTTCTTC.

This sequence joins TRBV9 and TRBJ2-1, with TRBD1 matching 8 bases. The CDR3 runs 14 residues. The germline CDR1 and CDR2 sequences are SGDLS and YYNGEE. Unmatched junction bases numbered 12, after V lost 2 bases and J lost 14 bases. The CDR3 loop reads CASSVRQTGGTEFF. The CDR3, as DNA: TGTGCCAGCAGCGTTCGACAAACAGGGGGGACGGAGTTCTTC.

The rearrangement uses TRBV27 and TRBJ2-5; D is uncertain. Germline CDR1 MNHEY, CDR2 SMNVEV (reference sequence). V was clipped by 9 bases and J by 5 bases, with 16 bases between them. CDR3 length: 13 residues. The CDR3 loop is CASIDFPGETQYF. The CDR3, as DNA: TGTGCCAGTATAGATTTCCCCGGTGAGACCCAGTACTTC.

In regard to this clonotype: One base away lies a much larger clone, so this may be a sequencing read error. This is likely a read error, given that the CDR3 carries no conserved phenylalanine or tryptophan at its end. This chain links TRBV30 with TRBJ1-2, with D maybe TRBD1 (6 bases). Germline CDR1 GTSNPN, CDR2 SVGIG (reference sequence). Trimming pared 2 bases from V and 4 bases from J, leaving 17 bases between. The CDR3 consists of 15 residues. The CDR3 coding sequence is TGTGCCTGGAGTTCCTCCGCCGGGACAAGCTATGGCTACACCCTC. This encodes CAWSSSAGTSYGYTL.

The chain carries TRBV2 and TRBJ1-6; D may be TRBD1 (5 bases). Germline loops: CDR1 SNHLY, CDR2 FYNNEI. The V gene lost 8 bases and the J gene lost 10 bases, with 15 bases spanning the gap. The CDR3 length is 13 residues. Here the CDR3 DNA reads TGTGCCAGCCCCGCCACGGACAAGTCACCCCTCCACTTT. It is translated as CASPATDKSPLHF.

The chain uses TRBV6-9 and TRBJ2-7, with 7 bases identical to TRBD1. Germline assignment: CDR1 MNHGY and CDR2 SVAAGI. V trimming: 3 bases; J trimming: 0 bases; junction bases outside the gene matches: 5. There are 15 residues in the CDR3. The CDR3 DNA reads TGTGCCAGCAGTTACCCCGGACAGGCCTCCTACGAGCAGTACTTC. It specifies CASSYPGQASYEQYF.

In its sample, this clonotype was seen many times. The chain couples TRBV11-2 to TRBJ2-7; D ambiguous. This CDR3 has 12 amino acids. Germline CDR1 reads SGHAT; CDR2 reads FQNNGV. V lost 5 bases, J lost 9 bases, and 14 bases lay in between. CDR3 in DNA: TGTGCCAGCAGCAACCCCGGACCTTTGCAGTACTTC. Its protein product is CASSNPGPLQYF.

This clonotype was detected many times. This chain's CDR3 is CASSDRGLGAGETQYF. DNA for the CDR3: TGTGCCAGCAGCGATCGGGGCCTCGGGGCTGGTGAGACCCAGTACTTC. This chain connects TRBV13 to TRBJ2-5, with D perhaps being TRBD1 or TRBD2 (5 bases each). This CDR3 spans 16 amino acids. Deletions cut 5 bases from V and 5 bases from J, with 21 bases between. The V gene's germline CDR1 is PRHDT and CDR2 FYEKMQ (reference sequence).